This TCR beta chain was recovered during a study of blood T cell repertoires in COVID-19. About the research overall: Sites in the United States, Italy and Spain provided acute and convalescent COVID-19 samples. PBMCs, B-cell-depleted T cells, or T cells provided the cDNA or gDNA that made up the material.

Exposed enrollees had met someone with a PCR-confirmed or clinician-diagnosed COVID-19 case at some point within the 2 weeks before study entry. TCRdb keeps only in-frame clones here, not all; method: immunoSEQ multiplex PCR. The sample holds about 220,000 clones, roughly 85% seen once. The CDR3 runs 13 residues. CDR1 is LNHDA, CDR2 SQIVND, per germline (reference sequence). The V and J ends lost 6 bases and 1 base respectively, with 9 bases between them. Sequenced: PBMCs or T cells enriched from blood (not recorded which). V and J are TRBV19 and TRBJ1-1; D is perhaps TRBD1 (5 bases). The sequence was obtained from a woman between 35 and 50 years old who had been exposed to COVID-19. This CDR3 is CASSRQTNTEAFF. The CDR3 DNA follows: TGTGCCAGTAGCAGACAGACGAACACTGAAGCTTTCTTT.